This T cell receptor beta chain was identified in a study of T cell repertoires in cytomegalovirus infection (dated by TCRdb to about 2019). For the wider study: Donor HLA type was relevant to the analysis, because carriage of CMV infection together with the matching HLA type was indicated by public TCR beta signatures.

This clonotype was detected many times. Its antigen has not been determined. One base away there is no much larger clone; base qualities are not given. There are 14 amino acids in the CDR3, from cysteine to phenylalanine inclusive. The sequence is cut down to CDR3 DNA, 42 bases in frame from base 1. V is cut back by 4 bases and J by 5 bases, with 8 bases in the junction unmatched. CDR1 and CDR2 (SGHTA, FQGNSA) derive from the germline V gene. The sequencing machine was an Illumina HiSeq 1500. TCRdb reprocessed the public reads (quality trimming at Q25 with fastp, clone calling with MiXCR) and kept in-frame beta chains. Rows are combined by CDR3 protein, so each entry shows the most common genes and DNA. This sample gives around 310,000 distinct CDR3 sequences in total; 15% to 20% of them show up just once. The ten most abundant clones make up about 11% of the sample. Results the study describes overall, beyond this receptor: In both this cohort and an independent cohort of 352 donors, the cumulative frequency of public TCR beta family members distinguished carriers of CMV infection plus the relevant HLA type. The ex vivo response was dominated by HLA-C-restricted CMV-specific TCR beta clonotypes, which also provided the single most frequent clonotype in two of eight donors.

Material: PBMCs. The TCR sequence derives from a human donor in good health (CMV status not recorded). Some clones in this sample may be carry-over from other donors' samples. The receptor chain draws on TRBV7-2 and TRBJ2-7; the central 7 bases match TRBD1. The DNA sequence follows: TGTGCCAGCAGCTCAAAGAGACAGGGCAACGAGCAGTACTTC. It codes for CASSSKRQGNEQYF.